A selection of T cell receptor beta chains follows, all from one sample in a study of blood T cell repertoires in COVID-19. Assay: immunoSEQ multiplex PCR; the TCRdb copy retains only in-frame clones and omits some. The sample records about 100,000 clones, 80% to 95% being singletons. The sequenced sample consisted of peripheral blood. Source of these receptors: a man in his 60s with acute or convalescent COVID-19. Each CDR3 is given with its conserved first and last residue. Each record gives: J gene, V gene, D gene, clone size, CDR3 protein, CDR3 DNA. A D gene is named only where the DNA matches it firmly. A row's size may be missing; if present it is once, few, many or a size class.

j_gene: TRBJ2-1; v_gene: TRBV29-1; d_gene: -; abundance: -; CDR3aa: CSVERSSSNEQFF; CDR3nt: TGCAGCGTTGAACGCTCTAGCAGCAATGAGCAGTTCTTC
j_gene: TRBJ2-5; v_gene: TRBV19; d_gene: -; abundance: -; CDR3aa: CASSTQGLAETQYF; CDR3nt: TGTGCCAGTAGCACTCAGGGGTTAGCGGAGACCCAGTACTTC
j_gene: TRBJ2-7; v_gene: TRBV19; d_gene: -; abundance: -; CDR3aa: CASLGGPLAPYEQYF; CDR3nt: TGTGCCAGTCTAGGAGGCCCGCTCGCCCCCTACGAGCAGTACTTC
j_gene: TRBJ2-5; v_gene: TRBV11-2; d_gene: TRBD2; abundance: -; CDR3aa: CASSLRAGGYDETQYF; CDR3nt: TGTGCCAGCAGCTTAAGGGCGGGAGGTTACGATGAGACCCAGTACTTC
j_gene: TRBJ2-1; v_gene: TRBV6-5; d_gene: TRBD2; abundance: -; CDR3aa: CASMTSGSGREQFF; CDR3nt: TGTGCCAGCATGACTAGCGGCTCGGGGAGGGAGCAGTTCTTC
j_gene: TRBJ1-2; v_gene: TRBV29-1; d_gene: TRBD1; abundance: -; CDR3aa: CSVVQGDGYTF; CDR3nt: TGCAGCGTTGTACAGGGGGATGGCTACACCTTC
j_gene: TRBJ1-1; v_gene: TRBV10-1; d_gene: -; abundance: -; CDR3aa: CASQSREGTEAFF; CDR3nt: TGCGCCAGCCAAAGTCGGGAGGGCACTGAAGCTTTCTTT
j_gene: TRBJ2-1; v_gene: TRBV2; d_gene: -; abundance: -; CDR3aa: CASSLAEQFF; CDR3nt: TGTGCCAGTAGCCTCGCTGAGCAGTTCTTC
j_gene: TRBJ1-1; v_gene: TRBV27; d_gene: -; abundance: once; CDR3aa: CASSQGTEAFF; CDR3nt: TGTGCCAGCAGCCAGGGCACTGAAGCTTTCTTT
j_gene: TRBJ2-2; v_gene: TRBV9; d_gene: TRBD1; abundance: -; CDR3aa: CASSPRQGAGTGELFF; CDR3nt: TGTGCCAGCAGCCCCAGACAGGGGGCGGGCACCGGGGAGCTGTTTTTT
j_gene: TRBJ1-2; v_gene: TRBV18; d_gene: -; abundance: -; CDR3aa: CASSPDRRNYGYTF; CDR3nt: TGTGCCAGCTCACCCGACAGGCGGAACTATGGCTACACCTTC
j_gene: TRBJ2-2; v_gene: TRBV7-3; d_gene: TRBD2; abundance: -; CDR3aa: CASSLTGSSGSGELFF; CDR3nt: TGTGCCAGCAGTCTAACGGGGTCCAGCGGGAGTGGGGAGCTGTTTTTT